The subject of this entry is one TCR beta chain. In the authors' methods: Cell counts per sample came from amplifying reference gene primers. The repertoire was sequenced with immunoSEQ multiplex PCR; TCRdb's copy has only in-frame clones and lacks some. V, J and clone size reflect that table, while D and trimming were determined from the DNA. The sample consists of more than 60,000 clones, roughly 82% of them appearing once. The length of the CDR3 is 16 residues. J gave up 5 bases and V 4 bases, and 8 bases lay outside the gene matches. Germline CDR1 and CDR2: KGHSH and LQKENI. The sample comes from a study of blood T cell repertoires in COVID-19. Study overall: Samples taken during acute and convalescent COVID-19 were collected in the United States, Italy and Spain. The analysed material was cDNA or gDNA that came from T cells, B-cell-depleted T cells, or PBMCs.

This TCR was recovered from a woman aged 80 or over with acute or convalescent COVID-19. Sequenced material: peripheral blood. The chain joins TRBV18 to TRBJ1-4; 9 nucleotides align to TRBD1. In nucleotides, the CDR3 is TGTGCCAGCTCACTAGCCCCCGGGACAGGGAATGAAAAACTGTTTTTT. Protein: CASSLAPGTGNEKLFF.